The 20 T cell receptor beta chains below were found in one sample sequenced in a study of blood T cell repertoires in COVID-19. TCRdb keeps only in-frame clones here, not all; method: immunoSEQ multiplex PCR. Of about 400,000 clones listed, roughly 87% are singletons. Sequenced material: PBMCs or T cells enriched from blood (not recorded which). All receptors derive from a woman aged 25 to 39 who had recovered from COVID-19.

The chain uses TRBV18 and TRBJ2-4, with 9 nucleotides matching TRBD1. The CDR3 spans 16 residues. The junction had 2 bases not matched to a gene; V was cut back by 0 bases and J by 2 bases. Looked up from germline, CDR1 is KGHSH and CDR2 is LQKENI. The CDR3 loop is CASSPPGQGTKNIQYF. DNA for the CDR3: TGTGCCAGCTCACCACCGGGACAGGGAACCAAAAACATTCAGTACTTC.

V usage is TRBV3-1 (or the pseudogene TRBV3-2) and J usage is TRBJ2-3; 7 bases are a match to TRBD2. V lost 7 bases to trimming and J lost 5 bases; unmatched junction nucleotides: 12. The CDR3 runs 15 residues. Germline CDR1 is LGHDT and CDR2 is YNNKEL (reference sequence). The chain's CDR3 is CASNPLDWEGDTQYF. The CDR3 nucleotides are TGTGCCAGCAACCCCCTGGACTGGGAGGGAGATACGCAGTATTTT.

The chain links TRBV28 to TRBJ1-1; D uncertain. The CDR3 runs 13 residues. Looked up from germline, CDR1 is MDHEN and CDR2 is SYDVKM. Trimming left V 2 bases short and J 8 bases short, with 12 bases between. The CDR3 DNA reads as TGTGCCAGCAGTTTACTGCAGGCGGGGGAAGCTTTCTTT. It codes for CASSLLQAGEAFF.

There are a few counts of this clone. CDR3 nucleotides: TGTGCCAGCAGCTGGGACAAAAACTATGGCTACACCTTC. Its protein product is CASSWDKNYGYTF. This chain joins TRBV5-4 and TRBJ1-2; D perhaps matches TRBD1 (6 bases). CDR1 is SGHNT, CDR2 YYREEE, per germline (reference sequence). CDR3 size: 13 residues. Trimming took off 3 bases at V and 2 bases at J, with 8 bases between the two ends.

This clone was counted a single time. The chain is built from TRBV7-8 and TRBJ1-2; D may be TRBD1 (6 bases). The CDR3 consists of 13 residues. V lost 5 bases, J lost 4 bases, and 11 bases lay in between. The germline V gene has CDR1 SGHVS and CDR2 FQNEAQ. The DNA for the CDR3 is TGTGCCAGCAGCCCCGGGACACCCTATGGCTACACCTTC. Amino acid sequence: CASSPGTPYGYTF. Based on the CDR3 plus reference TRBV7-8 and TRBJ1-2, the full variable domain is GAGVSQSPRYKVAKRGQDVALRCDPISGHVSLFWYQQALGQGPEFLTYFQNEAQLDKSGLPSDRFFAERPEGSVSTLKIQRTQQEDSAVYLCASSPGTPYGYTFGSGTRLTVV.

The V call is TRBV3-1 (or the pseudogene TRBV3-2), the J call TRBJ2-7; the D is unclear. The CDR3 extends over 15 amino acids. Trimming took 0 bases from V and 2 from J, leaving 11 bases between them. Germline V gene data show CDR1 as LGHDT and CDR2 as YNNKEL (reference sequence). The CDR3 region is CASSQEKRRTYEQYF. The DNA of the CDR3 is TGTGCCAGCAGCCAAGAGAAGCGTAGGACCTACGAGCAGTACTTC.

The chain couples TRBV4-1 to TRBJ2-2, with unresolved D. This CDR3 spans 14 amino acids. The germline V gene has CDR1 MGHRA and CDR2 YSYEKL. V was cut by 4 bases and J by 4 bases, with 10 bases left in between. The DNA for the CDR3 is TGCGCCAGCAGCCTGGGCCCGGTCACCGGGGAGCTGTTTTTT. Protein: CASSLGPVTGELFF.

This chain uses TRBV27 with TRBJ2-7, with 8 bases fitting TRBD2. The CDR3 has 15 amino acids. Germline V CDR1 and CDR2: MNHEY, SMNVEV (reference sequence). The V gene end was trimmed by 5 bases and the J gene end by 2 bases; junction bases not matched to a gene: 8. CDR3 DNA: TGTGCCAGCAGTCTAAAAGCGGGGGCTGCCTACGAGCAGTACTTC. Residues: CASSLKAGAAYEQYF.

The chain has TRBV7-9 and TRBJ1-2, with a weak D call TRBD1 (6 bases). V was trimmed by 5 bases and J by 1 base, leaving 14 bases between them. Germline-derived CDR1 and CDR2 are SEHNR and FQNEAQ (reference sequence). This CDR3 is built from 15 residues. The CDR3 loop is CASSPPGVGNYGYTF. DNA of the CDR3: TGTGCCAGCAGCCCCCCAGGGGTGGGTAACTATGGCTACACCTTC.

In DNA form, the CDR3 reads TGTGCCAGCAGCTTTGCGGGGGGGGAGCAGTTCTTC. Translating it yields CASSFAGGEQFF. V usage is TRBV5-4 and J usage is TRBJ2-1; 9 bases map to TRBD2. V was clipped by 2 bases and J by 10 bases; unmatched bases: 1. This CDR3 contains 12 residues. Germline CDR1 SGHNT, CDR2 YYREEE (reference sequence).

This chain uses TRBV21-1 with TRBJ1-5; the table names TRBD1, a call not compared with the DNA. TRBV21-1 is tagged as a pseudogene. The CDR3 length is 16 residues. In DNA, the CDR3 is TGTGCCAGCAGCAAAGCGCCGAGCAGGGGCAATCAGCCCCAGCATTTT. This gives the protein CASSKAPSRGNQPQHF.

The rearrangement uses TRBV3-1 (or the pseudogene TRBV3-2) and TRBJ2-5, with 9 positions matching TRBD2. Per germline, CDR1 LGHDT and CDR2 YNNKEL (reference sequence). V was pared by 0 bases and J by 3 bases, with 2 bases of the junction left unmatched. There are 15 residues in the CDR3. In nucleotides, the CDR3 is TGTGCCAGCAGCCAAGATCTAGCGGGGAAAGAGACCCAGTACTTC. Its protein product is CASSQDLAGKETQYF.

The sample holds one count of this clone. The chain has TRBV5-6 and TRBJ1-6, with 9 bases aligning to TRBD1. Looked up from germline, CDR1 is SGHDT and CDR2 is YYEEEE. Unmatched junction bases numbered 8, after V lost 6 bases and J lost 10 bases. The CDR3 is 14 amino acids. The CDR3 region has the DNA TGTGCCAGCACCCCGGGACAGGGTAGGTCACCCCTCCACTTT. Translated: CASTPGQGRSPLHF.

The CDR3 region is CASSVGRQGLVANTIYF. DNA for the CDR3: TGTGCCAGCAGTGTCGGTCGACAGGGACTAGTAGCGAACACCATATATTTT. The V gene is TRBV6-1, the J gene TRBJ1-3; 7 bases are a match to TRBD1. CDR1 and CDR2 from the germline V gene are MNHNS and SASEGT. V lost 4 bases and J lost 7; bases outside the gene matches: 16. The CDR3 extends over 17 amino acids.

In its sample, this clone was seen a few times. The chain has TRBV5-5 and TRBJ2-2; D possibly corresponds to TRBD2 (5 bases). The CDR3 has 16 residues. The germline V and J ends were trimmed by 5 bases and 0 bases, with 14 bases remaining between them. Per the germline V gene, CDR1 is SGHKS and CDR2 is YYEKEE (reference sequence). The chain's CDR3 is CASSPGIYSNTGELFF. In DNA, the CDR3 is TGTGCCAGCAGTCCGGGGATCTATTCGAACACCGGGGAGCTGTTTTTT.

The rearrangement links TRBV27 to TRBJ2-4, with TRBD2 as a possible D gene (6 bases). The CDR3 runs 15 residues. Germline V CDR1 and CDR2: MNHEY, SMNVEV (reference sequence). Trimming left V 4 bases short and J 9 bases short, with 19 bases between. The CDR3 DNA sequence: TGTGCCAGCAGTTCAACTTGGGACCCCGGGGGCATTCAGTACTTC. Translating gives CASSSTWDPGGIQYF.

This chain links TRBV10-3 with TRBJ2-7; TRBD2 matches 13 bases. V dropped 3 bases and J dropped 3; count of bases not matched to a gene: 5. The germline CDR1 and CDR2 sequences are ENHRY and SYGVKD. The CDR3 is made up of 16 amino acids. CDR3 protein: CAISDLTSGGVYEQYF. DNA of the CDR3: TGTGCCATCAGTGATCTAACTAGCGGGGGGGTCTACGAGCAGTACTTC.

The V call is TRBV10-2, the J call TRBJ2-2, with 8 bases lining up with TRBD2. J lost 8 bases, V lost 0 bases, and 5 bases had no gene match. CDR1 is WSHSY and CDR2 is SAAADI in the germline V gene. This CDR3 has 15 residues. CDR3 sequence: CASSESSSGSGELFF. The DNA for the CDR3 is TGCGCCAGCAGTGAGTCTTCGAGCGGGAGTGGGGAGCTGTTTTTT.

The rearrangement uses TRBV7-9 and TRBJ2-3; 9 nucleotides match TRBD2. Trimming removed 5 bases from V and 2 bases from J; junction bases left unmatched: 5. CDR1 and CDR2 (germline): SEHNR, FQNEAQ (reference sequence). This CDR3 comprises 15 residues. The CDR3 DNA sequence: TGTGCCAGCAGCAATCTAGCGGGGTCCACAGATACGCAGTATTTT. This codes for CASSNLAGSTDTQYF.

The gene calls are TRBV5-8 and TRBJ1-2; 7 bases map to TRBD1. The CDR3 is made up of 13 amino acids. The V and J ends lost 0 bases and 4 bases, in that order; junction bases with no gene match: 0. Germline V gives CDR1 SGHTS, CDR2 YDEGEE. The CDR3 region has the DNA TGTGCCAGCAGCTTGGACAGGGGCTATGGCTACACCTTC. As protein: CASSLDRGYGYTF.